This TCR beta chain was sequenced for a study of T cell repertoires in ileal Crohn's disease. This CDR3 region has 18 residues. J gave up 1 base and V 1 base, and 10 bases lay outside the gene matches. Germline assignment: CDR1 LGHNA and CDR2 YNFKEQ. Only in-frame clones appear in the TCRdb table, and some are missing; sequencing was by immunoSEQ multiplex PCR. This table has some 4,200 clones, about three quarters appearing once. The rearrangement joins TRBV4-2 to TRBJ2-7; 10 bases line up with TRBD2. Material: ileal tissue. The sequence was obtained from an adult with Crohn's disease. Here the CDR3 reads CASSQGGSGRTLSYEQYF. CDR3 DNA: TGTGCCAGCAGCCAAGGCGGTAGCGGGAGGACACTATCCTACGAGCAGTACTTC.